The clone carrying this TCR beta chain was recorded once. Trimming took 0 bases from V and 2 from J; bases not matched to a gene: 4. The V gene's germline CDR1 is SGDLS and CDR2 YYNGEE. This CDR3 has 16 amino acids. The sample comes from a study of blood T cell repertoires in COVID-19. Study-level information: There were acute and convalescent COVID-19 samples, and they came from the United States, Italy and Spain. Sources were T cells, B-cell-depleted T cells, or PBMCs; the material itself was cDNA or gDNA.

The repertoire was sequenced with immunoSEQ multiplex PCR; TCRdb's copy has only in-frame clones and lacks some. This table holds 200,000 to 300,000 clones, around 90% found once. V is TRBV9 and J is TRBJ2-1; 8 nucleotides agree with TRBD2. The sequenced material came from peripheral blood. The receptor was isolated from a man aged 25-45 years with COVID-19, enrolled during active disease. CDR3 coding DNA: TGTGCCAGCAGCGTAGGGATCGGGGGGGCCTACAATGAGCAGTTCTTC. The encoded protein is CASSVGIGGAYNEQFF.